The subject of this entry is one T cell receptor beta chain. As yet, its antigen is unknown. The junction had 1 base not matched to a gene; V was cut back by 6 bases and J by 1 base. Germline values: CDR1 KGHSH, CDR2 LQKENI. There are 14 residues in the CDR3. This record comes from a study of cytomegalovirus exposure and HLA in healthy donors. Study outcomes and limitations: A list of more than 150 TCR beta chains associated with cytomegalovirus was given. The TCR clusters that emerged in the first cohort tended, a later analysis found, to co-occur in the approximately 110 validation repertoires. High specificity and sensitivity for cytomegalovirus status were reported for the classifier.

Using immunoSEQ multiplex PCR, the repertoire was profiled, and TCRdb retains in-frame clones only, with some absent. The data hold over 110,000 clones, with around 87% observed a single time. The receptor was isolated from a man between 18 and 29 years old in good health and CMV-seropositive. Sequenced: PBMCs. V and J are TRBV18 and TRBJ1-5, with 9 nucleotides matching TRBD1. The CDR3 is CASSGQGSNQPQHF. The CDR3 DNA follows: TGTGCCAGCTCTGGACAGGGGAGCAATCAGCCCCAGCATTTT.